There are many counts of the clone carrying this T cell receptor beta chain. These data come from a study of T-cell reconstitution after alpha-beta-depleted transplantation in children. Unique molecular identifiers were incorporated when the TCRbeta library was constructed. TCRdb reanalysed the PCR reads using MiXCR and keeps one entry per CDR3 protein. The data show about 240,000 distinct CDR3 sequences, about 12% seen once. The clonotype originates from a human donor who donated a stem cell graft to a child with acute lymphoblastic leukemia. The sample consisted of PBMCs from the stem cell graft donor, taken from the stem cell graft.

CDR3 bases: TGTGCCAGCAGTGAGGGACTAGCGGGAGGTGAATACTTC. Protein product: CASSEGLAGGEYF. The J gene is TRBJ2-7, the V gene TRBV2; 15 bases fit TRBD2. J gave up 13 bases and V 3 bases, and 4 bases lay outside the gene matches. This CDR3 is 13 amino acids long. Germline V gene lookup returns CDR1 SNHLY and CDR2 FYNNEI. The full variable domain, in which reference TRBV2 and TRBJ2-7 provide the parts outside the CDR3, is EPEVTQTPSHQVTQMGQEVILRCVPISNHLYFYWYRQILGQKVEFLVSFYNNEISEKSEIFDDQFSVERPDGSNFTLKIRSTKLEDSAMYFCASSEGLAGGEYFGPGTRLTVT.